The clone carrying this TCR beta chain was counted many times. Its target is unknown. The sample's time point: sample taken at primary tumor resection. Whole RNA came from tumor, nontumor lung or frozen PBMC and was sequenced without being sorted. Every TCR cDNA molecule carried a tag that served as a unique molecular identifier. Using its own MiXCR run on the 5' RACE reads, TCRdb lists one record per CDR3 protein. Among 100,000 or so distinct CDR3 sequences listed, 4.4% were seen once. The data were obtained in a study of spatial heterogeneity in lung cancer. Study information: Sequencing consistently turned up more beta-chain sequences than alpha-chain sequences.

V lost 5 bases and J lost 4; bases outside the gene matches: 17. The germline V gene has CDR1 SGHVS and CDR2 FNYEAQ. This CDR3 has 19 residues. General observations from the study: Mutation tallies in tumors tracked expanded intratumoral alpha and beta TCR counts. The estimate shows that only approximately 7% of tumor T cells were covered for alpha and approximately 13% for beta chains.

The chain carries TRBV7-6 and TRBJ2-2; 9 bases are shared with TRBD2. The TCR sequence derives from a male donor with early-stage non-small cell lung cancer. The specimen comprised lung tumor tissue, sampled at surgery. The CDR3 here is CASSPTSGPPFTGTGELFF. CDR3 nucleotides: TGTGCCAGCAGCCCTACTAGCGGGCCTCCCTTTACGGGCACCGGGGAGCTGTTTTTT.